A single T cell receptor (beta chain) is shown here with its context. In the original workflow: Amplified reference gene primers provided the basis for estimating nucleated cell counts. Assay: immunoSEQ multiplex PCR; the TCRdb copy retains only in-frame clones and omits some. V and J calls and clone size follow that table, whereas D and trimming were derived from the DNA. The sample holds 200,000 to 250,000 clones, roughly 85% seen once. This entry is derived from a study of blood T cell repertoires in COVID-19. For the study at large: There were acute and convalescent COVID-19 samples, and they came from the United States, Italy and Spain.

Germline CDR1 MNHEY, CDR2 SVGAGI. The J segment lost 6 bases and the V segment lost 7 bases, leaving 9 bases of the junction unmatched. CDR3 length: 15 amino acids. The chain joins TRBV6-5 to TRBJ1-6; TRBD1 matches 7 bases. The receptor's source is a woman of 80 years or more with acute or convalescent COVID-19. Sequencing was done on a sample of peripheral blood. CDR3: CASTDQQGSNSPLHF. The CDR3 DNA sequence: TGTGCCAGCACCGATCAACAGGGGTCTAATTCACCCCTCCACTTT.